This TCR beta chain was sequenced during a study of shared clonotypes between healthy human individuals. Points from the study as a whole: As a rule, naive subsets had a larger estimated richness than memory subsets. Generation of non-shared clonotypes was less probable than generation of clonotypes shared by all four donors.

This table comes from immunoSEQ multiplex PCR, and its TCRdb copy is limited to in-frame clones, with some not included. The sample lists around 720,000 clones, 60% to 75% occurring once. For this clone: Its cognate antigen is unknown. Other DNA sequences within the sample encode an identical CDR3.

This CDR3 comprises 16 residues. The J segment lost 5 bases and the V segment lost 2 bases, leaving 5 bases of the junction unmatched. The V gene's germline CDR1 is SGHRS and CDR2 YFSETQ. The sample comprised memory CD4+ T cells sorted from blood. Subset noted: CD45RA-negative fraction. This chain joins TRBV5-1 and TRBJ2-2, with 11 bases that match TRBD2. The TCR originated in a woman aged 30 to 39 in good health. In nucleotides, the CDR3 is TGCGCCAGCAGCTTAACTAGCGGGAGAGGTACCGGGGAGCTGTTTTTT. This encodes CASSLTSGRGTGELFF.